Presented here are 24 T cell receptor beta chains from one specimen sequenced in a study of cytomegalovirus exposure and HLA in healthy donors. Clones were sequenced by immunoSEQ multiplex PCR, and TCRdb holds only the in-frame ones, with some missing. Of tens of thousands of clones in the sample, 85% to 95% were seen once. The material sequenced was PBMCs. Source of these receptors: a woman aged 18-29 years in good health and CMV-seronegative.

This rearrangement joins TRBV18 to TRBJ1-5; perhaps TRBD1 as D (5 bases). The CDR3 runs to 14 residues. The germline CDR1 and CDR2 sequences are KGHSH and LQKENI. Trimming pared 3 bases from V and 2 bases from J, leaving 8 bases between. Here the CDR3 reads CASSPGGGNQPQHF. The CDR3 nucleotides read TGTGCCAGCTCACCGGGAGGGGGCAATCAGCCCCAGCATTTT.

V and J are TRBV2 and TRBJ2-2; maybe TRBD1 (6 bases). The V and J ends lost 6 bases and 6 bases respectively, with 14 bases between them. The CDR3 covers 14 residues. CDR1 is SNHLY, CDR2 FYNNEI, per germline. The CDR3 nucleotides are TGTGCCAGCAGGGTCGGGACAATCGCCGGGGAGCTGTTTTTT. Its protein product is CASRVGTIAGELFF.

This clone appeared many times. The rearrangement uses TRBV6-1 and TRBJ2-7, with 9 bases lining up with TRBD2. Germline-derived CDR1 and CDR2 are MNHNS and SASEGT. This CDR3 is 13 amino acids long. V shed 8 bases and J 3 bases; nucleotides not matched to a gene: 5. The CDR3 loop is CASRLAENYEQYV. The CDR3 region has the DNA TGTGCCAGCCGACTAGCGGAGAACTACGAGCAGTACGTC.

The V and J genes are TRBV19 and TRBJ1-4, with 7 bases identical to TRBD1. Losses at the gene ends were 8 bases for V and 5 bases for J; bases not matched to a gene: 8. The germline V gene encodes CDR1 LNHDA and CDR2 SQIVND (reference sequence). This CDR3 spans 14 amino acids. The chain's CDR3 is CASARDRVNEKLFF. In DNA, the CDR3 is TGTGCCAGTGCCCGAGACAGGGTAAATGAAAAACTGTTTTTT.

The chain links TRBV11-1 to TRBJ1-6; possible D gene TRBD1, 6 bases. Germline V CDR1 and CDR2: SGHAT, FQDESV (reference sequence). The length of the CDR3 is 17 residues. Trimming stripped 1 base from V and 7 bases from J, with 17 bases between. The CDR3 spells CASSLEFESRGNSPLHF. The DNA of the CDR3 is TGTGCCAGCAGCTTAGAGTTCGAGAGCAGGGGAAATTCACCCCTCCACTTT.

The CDR3 is CASSLRLGGLQETQYF. The DNA of the CDR3 is TGTGCCAGCAGCTTGAGACTAGGAGGTCTGCAAGAGACCCAGTACTTC. The chain is built from TRBV11-1 and TRBJ2-5; possibly TRBD2 for D (6 bases). Trimming removed 3 bases from V and 2 bases from J, with 16 bases in between. CDR1 is SGHAT and CDR2 is FQDESV in the germline V gene (reference sequence). This CDR3 spans 16 amino acids.

This chain links TRBV6-5 with TRBJ2-7; TRBD1 matches at 8 bases. CDR1 and CDR2 from the germline V gene are MNHEY and SVGAGI. CDR3 length: 13 residues. Losses at the gene ends were 6 bases for V and 4 bases for J; bases not matched to a gene: 5. CDR3 DNA sequence: TGTGCCAGCAGATGGACAGGGACGTACGAGCAGTACTTC. This gives the protein CASRWTGTYEQYF.

The V gene is TRBV15, the J gene TRBJ1-3; 8 bases line up with TRBD1. Germline CDR1 reads LNHNV; CDR2 reads YYDKDF (reference sequence). The CDR3 is made up of 15 amino acids. V shed 5 bases and J 0 bases; nucleotides not matched to a gene: 3. CDR3 DNA sequence: TGTGCCACCAGCCCGGGACAGGACTCTGGAAACACCATATATTTT. This translates into CATSPGQDSGNTIYF. The whole variable domain, remainder taken from reference TRBV15 and TRBJ1-3, is DAMVIQNPRYQVTQFGKPVTLSCSQTLNHNVMYWYQQKSSQAPKLLFHYYDKDFNNEADTPDNFQSRRPNTSFCFLDIRSPGLGDTAMYLCATSPGQDSGNTIYFGEGSWLTVV.

The chain recombines TRBV5-6 with TRBJ2-1; 7 positions match TRBD1. The V and J ends lost 3 bases and 13 bases, in that order; junction bases with no gene match: 4. This CDR3 has 11 amino acids. Germline loops: CDR1 SGHDT, CDR2 YYEEEE. For the CDR3, the DNA is TGTGCCAGCAGCTGGGGACAGCGCCAGTTCTTC. It encodes CASSWGQRQFF.

This chain links TRBV5-6 with TRBJ2-7; a weak D match, TRBD2 (7 bases). The CDR3 has 15 residues. V was trimmed by 4 bases and J by 2 bases, leaving 16 bases between them. The germline V gene has CDR1 SGHDT and CDR2 YYEEEE. The CDR3 DNA is TGTGCCAGCAGCCCCGGGGGGCGGGAGACCTACGAGCAGTACGTC. Protein product: CASSPGGRETYEQYV.

The J gene is TRBJ2-3, the V gene TRBV10-2; TRBD2 matches at 9 bases. After removal of 3 bases from V and 0 bases from J, the junction contained 10 bases not matched to a gene. Germline CDR1 WSHSY, CDR2 SAAADI. CDR3 size: 18 residues. CDR3 sequence (DNA): TGCGCCAGCAGTGACCTGGGACTAGCAGAATCTAGCACAGATACGCAGTATTTT. It yields the protein CASSDLGLAESSTDTQYF.

This chain connects TRBV6-6 to TRBJ2-7, with TRBD1 as a possible D gene (5 bases). Germline CDR1 reads MNHNY; CDR2 reads SVGAGI (reference sequence). The CDR3 covers 13 residues. Between the trimmed V and J ends, which lost 7 bases and 3 bases, there was a span of 13 bases. The CDR3 reads CASIGQGHYEQYV. As DNA, the CDR3 is TGTGCCAGCATTGGCCAGGGCCACTACGAGCAGTACGTC.

V and J are TRBV19 and TRBJ2-7; no firm D call. Germline CDR1 and CDR2: LNHDA and SQIVND (reference sequence). The CDR3 consists of 13 residues. V was trimmed by 0 bases and J by 2 bases, leaving 5 bases between them. The CDR3 sequence is CASSIDKTYEQYF. DNA for the CDR3: TGTGCCAGTAGTATAGACAAAACCTACGAGCAGTACTTC.

The gene calls are TRBV18 and TRBJ2-7; 8 bases are shared with TRBD1. Germline V gives CDR1 KGHSH, CDR2 LQKENI. CDR3 length: 14 residues. The V segment lost 3 bases and the J segment 2 bases; nucleotides outside the gene matches: 3. The CDR3 is CASSPATGAYEQYV. CDR3 nucleotide sequence: TGTGCCAGCTCACCCGCGACAGGGGCCTACGAGCAGTACGTC.

The rearrangement links TRBV9 to TRBJ2-1; maybe TRBD2 (6 bases). The CDR3 has 15 amino acids. V was cut by 0 bases and J by 4 bases, with 11 bases left in between. In germline, CDR1 is SGDLS, CDR2 YYNGEE. CDR3: CASSVGGNGYNEQFF. The CDR3 DNA reads as TGTGCCAGCAGCGTAGGCGGGAATGGATACAATGAGCAGTTCTTC.

The chain joins TRBV6-1 to TRBJ1-1; D remains ambiguous. The CDR3 sequence is 14 residues long. From germline, CDR1 is MNHNS and CDR2 SASEGT. The V and J ends lost 6 bases and 6 bases respectively, with 17 bases between them. The CDR3 sequence is CASRVTDWAAEAFF. The CDR3 DNA reads TGTGCCAGCAGAGTGACGGACTGGGCCGCTGAAGCTTTCTTT.

The CDR3 bases are TGTGCCAGCAGTTTTGACAGTGGCAATCAGCCCCAGCATTTT. Its translation is CASSFDSGNQPQHF. The gene calls are TRBV6-5 and TRBJ1-5, with D perhaps matching TRBD1 (5 bases). The CDR3 length is 14 residues. V lost 4 bases to trimming and J lost 2 bases, with 9 bases between them. The germline gives CDR1 MNHEY, CDR2 SVGAGI.

The chain links TRBV9 to TRBJ2-7, with a tentative D call TRBD2 (5 bases). This CDR3 spans 15 amino acids. The V and J ends lost 5 bases and 4 bases respectively, with 19 bases between them. Germline CDR1 SGDLS, CDR2 YYNGEE. This chain's CDR3 is CASRRASLPLYEQYV. In DNA form, the CDR3 reads TGTGCCAGCAGGCGGGCTAGCCTCCCCCTTTACGAGCAGTACGTC.

This chain connects TRBV10-1 to TRBJ2-3; D not certain. The germline V gene encodes CDR1 WNHNN and CDR2 SYGVQD (reference sequence). This CDR3 comprises 10 residues. V was trimmed by 0 bases and J by 15 bases, leaving 7 bases between them. The DNA of the CDR3 is TGCGCCAGCAGTGAGTCCCATTTTTATTTT. It codes for CASSESHFYF.

This chain uses TRBV9 with TRBJ1-2, with a tentative D call TRBD1 (5 bases). This CDR3 is 14 amino acids long. Looked up from germline, CDR1 is SGDLS and CDR2 is YYNGEE. V gave up 0 bases and J gave up 4 bases, with 10 bases separating them. The CDR3 loop is CASSVALQGYGYTF. In DNA form, the CDR3 reads TGTGCCAGCAGCGTAGCCCTCCAGGGCTATGGCTACACCTTC.

The chain employs TRBV2 and TRBJ1-5; 11 bases line up with TRBD1. V shed 4 bases and J 6 bases; nucleotides not matched to a gene: 2. The length of the CDR3 is 14 residues. Germline V gene lookup returns CDR1 SNHLY and CDR2 FYNNEI. The chain's CDR3 is CASSGTGGFQPQHF. The DNA of the CDR3 is TGTGCCAGCAGTGGGACAGGGGGCTTTCAGCCCCAGCATTTT.

The chain links TRBV30 to TRBJ2-2; 10 bases map to TRBD1. The CDR3 consists of 14 residues. With V trimmed by 5 bases and J by 0 bases, 0 bases remained unmatched. The germline V gene has CDR1 GTSNPN and CDR2 SVGIG (reference sequence). The CDR3 reads CAWDRGPNTGELFF. For the CDR3, the DNA is TGTGCCTGGGACAGGGGGCCGAACACCGGGGAGCTGTTTTTT. The entire variable domain, with the rest obtained from reference TRBV30 and TRBJ2-2, is as follows: SQTIHQWPATLVQPVGSPLSLECTVEGTSNPNLYWYRQAAGRGLQLLFYSVGIGQISSEVPQNLSASRPQDRQFILSSKKLLLSDSGFYLCAWDRGPNTGELFFGEGSRLTVL.

V gene TRBV10-3 combines with J gene TRBJ1-3; maybe TRBD1 (6 bases). Germline CDR1 and CDR2: ENHRY and SYGVKD. V was pared by 5 bases and J by 8 bases, with 13 bases between. This CDR3 is built from 13 residues. The CDR3 DNA reads TGTGCCATCAGTTCAGGGGTTGTAGACACCATATATTTT. It specifies CAISSGVVDTIYF.

This clone has a single count. V gene TRBV7-3 combines with J gene TRBJ1-2; 7 nucleotides align to TRBD1. J was trimmed by 2 bases and V by 5 bases; bases with no gene match: 8. CDR3 length equals 15 residues. CDR1 SGHTA and CDR2 FQGTGA come from the germline V gene. For the CDR3, the DNA is TGTGCCAGCAGCCCCCAAGGGGGCGGGAACTATGGCTACACCTTC. It yields the protein CASSPQGGGNYGYTF. The variable domain in full, with the rest retrieved from reference TRBV7-3 and TRBJ1-2, is GAGVSQTPSNKVTEKGKYVELRCDPISGHTALYWYRQSLGQGPEFLIYFQGTGAADDSGLPNDRFFAVRPEGSVSTLKIQRTERGDSAVYLCASSPQGGGNYGYTFGSGTRLTVV.